This T cell receptor beta chain was identified in a study of OX40 agonist ivuxolimab in advanced cancers. For the study at large: Dose-escalation subjects each had hepatocellular carcinoma, melanoma, renal cell or head and neck cancer. Among those treated, three patients had partial responses, one with hepatocellular carcinoma and two with cutaneous melanoma.

Measured with immunoSEQ multiplex PCR; TCRdb has only the in-frame clones, and not every one. The table records tens of thousands of clones, 81% of them present only once. Notes on the study in general: Relative to CD4+ cells, CD8+ T cells on average had more expanded clones. Among patients with partial responses at 0.1-3.0 mg/kg, clonal expansion was among the lowest.

Germline CDR1 reads SGHTA; CDR2 reads FQGNSA. Trimming removed 1 base from V and 0 bases from J, with 7 bases in between. There are 16 residues in the CDR3. With respect to this clone: The antigen is not known.

The sample here was CD4+ or CD8+ T cells sorted from blood, taken in a trial of the OX40 agonist ivuxolimab. This TCR was recovered from an adult with an advanced solid tumor such as melanoma, head and neck, liver or kidney cancer. The chain employs TRBV7-2 and TRBJ2-6; the D is unclear. The CDR3, as DNA: TGTGCCAGCAGCTTAGGTCCGAGCTCTGGGGCCAACGTCCTGACTTTC. It is translated as CASSLGPSSGANVLTF.